This TCR beta chain is from a study of blood T cell repertoires in COVID-19. The wider study: Sites in the United States, Italy and Spain provided acute and convalescent COVID-19 samples.

Germline loops: CDR1 SGHTS, CDR2 YDEGEE. The V segment lost 3 bases and the J segment 5 bases; nucleotides outside the gene matches: 5. This CDR3 has 15 residues. In this sample, this clone is medium-sized. Here immunoSEQ multiplex PCR was the method, and the copy in TCRdb shows in-frame clones only, minus some. In the table there are roughly 60,000 clones, roughly four fifths of which are singletons. The J gene is TRBJ2-3, the V gene TRBV5-8; 11 nucleotides line up with TRBD1. The source material was peripheral blood. This TCR was recovered from a man in his fifties or sixties with COVID-19, enrolled during active disease. The CDR3 is CASSYPDRGQDTQYF. CDR3 nucleotides: TGTGCCAGCAGCTACCCGGACAGGGGGCAAGATACGCAGTATTTT.